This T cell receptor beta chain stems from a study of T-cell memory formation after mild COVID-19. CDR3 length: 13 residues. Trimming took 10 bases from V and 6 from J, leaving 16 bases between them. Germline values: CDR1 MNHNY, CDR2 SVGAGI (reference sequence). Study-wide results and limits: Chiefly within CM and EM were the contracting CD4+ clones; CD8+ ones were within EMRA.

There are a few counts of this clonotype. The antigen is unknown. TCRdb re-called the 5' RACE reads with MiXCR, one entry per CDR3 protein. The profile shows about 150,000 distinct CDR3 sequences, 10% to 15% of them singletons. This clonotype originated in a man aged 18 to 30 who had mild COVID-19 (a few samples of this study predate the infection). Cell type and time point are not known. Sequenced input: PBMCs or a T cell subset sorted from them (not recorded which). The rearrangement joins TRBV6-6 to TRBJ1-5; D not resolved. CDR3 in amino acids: CAIRALGFQPQHF. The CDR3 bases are TGTGCCATACGGGCCCTTGGGTTTCAGCCCCAGCATTTT.